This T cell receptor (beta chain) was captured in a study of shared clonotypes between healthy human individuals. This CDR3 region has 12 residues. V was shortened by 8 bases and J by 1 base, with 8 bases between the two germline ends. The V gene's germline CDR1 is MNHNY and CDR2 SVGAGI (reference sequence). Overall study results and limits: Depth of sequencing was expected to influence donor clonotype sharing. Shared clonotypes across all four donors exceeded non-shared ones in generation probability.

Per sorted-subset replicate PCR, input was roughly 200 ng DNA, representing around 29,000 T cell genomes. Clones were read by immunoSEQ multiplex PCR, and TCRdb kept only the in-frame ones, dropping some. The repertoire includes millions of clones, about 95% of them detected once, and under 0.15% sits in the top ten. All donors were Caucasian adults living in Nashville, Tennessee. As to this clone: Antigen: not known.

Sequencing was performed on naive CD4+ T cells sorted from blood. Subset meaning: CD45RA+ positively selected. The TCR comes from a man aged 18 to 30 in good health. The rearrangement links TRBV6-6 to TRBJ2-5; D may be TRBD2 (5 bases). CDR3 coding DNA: TGTGCCAGCCGGGGAAGCCAAGAGACCCAGTACTTC. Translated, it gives CASRGSQETQYF.